The following is a TCR beta chain sequence with its context. The target antigen is unknown. The data were obtained in a study of siplizumab effects on memory and regulatory T cells. General observations from the study: Sequences that were alloreactive and traceable to unstimulated CD4+ memory cells were significantly reduced by siplizumab. Greater diversity than memory cells seemed evident in naive T cells, which also appeared to be major alloresponse contributors.

Using immunoSEQ multiplex PCR, the repertoire was profiled, and TCRdb retains in-frame clones only, with some absent. The sample lists roughly 92,000 clones, just under 95% occurring once. Germline lookup yields CDR1 MDHEN and CDR2 SYDVKM. Trimming shortened V by 7 bases and J by 7 bases, and 11 bases separated the two germline ends. The CDR3 is 12 amino acids. The chain couples TRBV28 to TRBJ1-5; no clear D gene. This TCR derives from a human donor in good health. The sequenced material came from non-Treg CD4+ T cells sorted from blood. The CDR3 reads CASNQFYQPQHF. The CDR3 bases are TGTGCCAGCAACCAATTCTACCAGCCCCAGCATTTT.